This T cell receptor beta chain was obtained from a study of post-analysis software for immune sequencing data. Study overall: Patients with relapsing-remitting, secondary progressive and progressive-relapsing multiple sclerosis courses were all represented. Study-level results: The F measure placed samples prepared in the same batch into strongly shared clusters. Normalized Chao1 diversity was significantly lower in multiple sclerosis patients than in controls. The five TRBV segments detected at higher frequency in patients than in controls included TRBV5-6, TRBV5-1 and TRBV20-1.

The CDR3 totals 18 residues. CDR1 is MDHEN and CDR2 is SYDVKM in the germline V gene. V lost 5 bases to trimming and J lost 1 base; unmatched junction nucleotides: 7. Ten or more counts support this clonotype. Its target is unknown. Incorporated into the TCR beta cDNA libraries were unique molecular identifiers, which served to reduce PCR and sequencing biases. Once roughly 0.85 to 11 million T cells were used, hundreds of thousands of cDNA molecules resulted. TCRdb itself ran the PCR reads through MiXCR, one entry per CDR3 protein. In the table there are some 260,000 distinct CDR3 sequences, 30% to 45% of which are singletons.

The TCR sequence derives from a girl aged 5-17 years with multiple sclerosis. Sequencing input: blood. V usage is TRBV28 and J usage is TRBJ2-5; 16 positions match TRBD2. The CDR3 region is CASSEGTSGGAGQETQYF. The DNA of the CDR3 is TGTGCCAGCAGTGAAGGGACTAGCGGGGGGGCCGGCCAAGAGACCCAGTACTTC.